This entry describes one T cell receptor beta chain. Its antigen is still unknown. The method was immunoSEQ multiplex PCR; TCRdb's version includes in-frame clones alone and lacks a portion of them. This table has more than 2 million clones, approximately 94% appearing once. These data originate in a study of shared clonotypes between healthy human individuals. Study-level points and caveats: The genetic and exposure-history diversity represented was limited by few donors.

V lost 4 bases and J lost 1, with 7 bases in between. The germline V gene encodes CDR1 SNHLY and CDR2 FYNNEI. The CDR3 covers 13 residues. The clonotype comes from a young man in good health. The specimen was naive CD4+ T cells sorted from blood. The sample's subset: CD45RA+ positively selected. The chain combines TRBV2 with TRBJ1-2; unclear D gene. The CDR3 sequence is CASSVRFNYGYTF. Written as DNA, the CDR3 is TGTGCCAGCAGTGTCAGGTTTAACTATGGCTACACCTTC.